The 32 T cell receptor beta chains presented below share a single source sample, sequenced in a study of chronic HIV infection and antiretroviral therapy. TCRdb reanalysed the 5' RACE reads using MiXCR and keeps one entry per CDR3 protein. The sample contains approximately 47,000 distinct CDR3 sequences, about 19% of which appear only once. The sample taken for sequencing was peripheral blood. These receptors were obtained from an adult who had HIV and had not received antiretroviral therapy, or was an uninfected healthy control (not recorded which).

The chain uses TRBV20-1 and TRBJ1-5, with 9 bases aligning to TRBD1. The J segment lost 4 bases and the V segment lost 5 bases, leaving 12 bases of the junction unmatched. CDR1 and CDR2 (germline): DFQATT, SNEGSKA (reference sequence). There are 16 residues in the CDR3. CDR3 nucleotide sequence: TGCAGTGCTTCGCTACCGGACAGGGGACTGAATCAGCCCCAGCATTTT. Translation: CSASLPDRGLNQPQHF.

The V and J genes are TRBV29-1 and TRBJ2-4, with 9 bases matching TRBD2. CDR1 and CDR2 from the germline V gene are SQVTM and ANQGSEA. The CDR3 has 15 amino acids. The V segment lost 7 bases and the J segment 0 bases; nucleotides outside the gene matches: 7. CDR3 DNA sequence: TGCAGCGCTTATAGCGGGAGAGGAGCCAAAAACATTCAGTACTTC. It translates to CSAYSGRGAKNIQYF.

This chain uses TRBV20-1 with TRBJ2-7, with D possibly TRBD1 on 5 matching bases. The germline V gene encodes CDR1 DFQATT and CDR2 SNEGSKA (reference sequence). The CDR3 consists of 13 residues. Trimming pared 3 bases from V and 5 bases from J, leaving 14 bases between. Written as DNA, the CDR3 is TGCAGTGCTAGGGGCAGGGATTTAAACGAGCAGTACTTC. Translated: CSARGRDLNEQYF.

This clonotype has only a few counts. The V call is TRBV20-1, the J call TRBJ1-1; 7 nucleotides match TRBD1. The CDR3 is 13 amino acids. Germline CDR1 reads DFQATT; CDR2 reads SNEGSKA (reference sequence). V lost 4 bases to trimming and J lost 4 bases; unmatched junction nucleotides: 6. The CDR3 loop reads CSAKPGQFTEAFF. For the CDR3, the DNA is TGCAGTGCTAAACCGGGACAGTTCACTGAAGCTTTCTTT.

The DNA for the CDR3 is TGTGCCATCAGGGACGGAGGTTCTGGGGCCAACGTCCTGACTTTC. Amino acid sequence: CAIRDGGSGANVLTF. The chain uses TRBV10-3 and TRBJ2-6; D possibly corresponds to TRBD2 (5 bases). The CDR3 length is 15 residues. Trimming stripped 6 bases from V and 1 base from J, with 10 bases between. CDR1 is ENHRY, CDR2 SYGVKD, per germline.

The chain uses TRBV29-1 and TRBJ1-2, with D unclear. The V and J ends lost 7 bases and 4 bases respectively, with 10 bases between them. Germline CDR1 is SQVTM and CDR2 is ANQGSEA. The CDR3 covers 11 residues. Here the CDR3 reads CSGGSSYGYTF. The CDR3 DNA reads TGCAGCGGAGGCAGTTCCTATGGCTACACCTTC.

The chain couples TRBV28 to TRBJ2-7; tentatively, D is TRBD2 (7 bases). CDR3 size: 12 residues. Germline V CDR1 and CDR2: MDHEN, SYDVKM. The V end lost 3 bases, the J end lost 6 bases, and 9 bases lay between the germline ends. The CDR3 DNA reads as TGTGCCAGCAGTTTCGGGGGGCGCGAGCAGTACTTC. Translating it yields CASSFGGREQYF.

The table lists this clonotype with a few counts. This chain links TRBV28 with TRBJ1-2, with 7 bases identical to TRBD1. This CDR3 has 14 amino acids. The germline V gene encodes CDR1 MDHEN and CDR2 SYDVKM. Losses at the gene ends were 6 bases for V and 4 bases for J; bases not matched to a gene: 8. In nucleotides, the CDR3 is TGTGCCAGCAGGACAGGGTCCCTGGGCTATGGCTACACCTTC. Protein sequence: CASRTGSLGYGYTF.

CDR3: CSVDRQGTYEQYF. The CDR3 DNA reads TGCAGCGTCGACAGACAGGGGACCTACGAGCAGTACTTC. The chain links TRBV29-1 to TRBJ2-7, with 8 bases aligning to TRBD1. Unmatched junction bases numbered 6, after V lost 6 bases and J lost 2 bases. The germline V gene has CDR1 SQVTM and CDR2 ANQGSEA. The CDR3 covers 13 residues.

The V call is TRBV5-6, the J call TRBJ2-3; D unresolved. Deletions cut 3 bases from V and 6 bases from J, with 14 bases between. Germline loops: CDR1 SGHDT, CDR2 YYEEEE. The CDR3 totals 14 residues. The CDR3: CASSSRTFSDTQYF. CDR3 bases: TGTGCCAGCAGCTCTCGTACCTTTTCGGATACGCAGTATTTT.

This clonotype appeared a few times. V usage is TRBV29-1 and J usage is TRBJ1-1; D ambiguous. V was cut by 3 bases and J by 1 base, with 6 bases left in between. Germline CDR1 is SQVTM and CDR2 is ANQGSEA. CDR3 size: 12 residues. The CDR3 reads CSVENGNTEAFF. CDR3 in DNA: TGCAGCGTTGAGAACGGGAACACTGAAGCTTTCTTT.

This clonotype was observed a few times. The chain uses TRBV5-1 and TRBJ2-4; a possible D gene is TRBD1 (6 bases). V shed 0 bases and J shed 6 bases, with 7 bases lying between them. CDR3 length equals 13 residues. In germline, CDR1 is SGHRS, CDR2 YFSETQ. The CDR3 DNA follows: TGCGCCAGCAGCTTGGAGGACAGAAACATTCAGTACTTC. Protein sequence: CASSLEDRNIQYF.

This clonotype was recorded a few times. The chain recombines TRBV7-3 with TRBJ2-3, with D perhaps given as TRBD1 or TRBD2 (5 bases each). V lost 5 bases and J 9 bases, leaving 18 bases between the germline ends. CDR3 length equals 14 residues. Per germline, CDR1 SGHTA and CDR2 FQGTGA. The DNA of the CDR3 is TGTGCCAGCAGCCTAGCCCGGGGCTCCTGGACGCAGTATTTT. Its translation is CASSLARGSWTQYF.

This clonotype was counted only a few times. The rearrangement joins TRBV27 to TRBJ2-2, with D unclear. The CDR3 runs to 14 residues. Trimming shortened V by 3 bases and J by 2 bases, and 7 bases separated the two germline ends. The germline V gene encodes CDR1 MNHEY and CDR2 SMNVEV (reference sequence). In DNA, the CDR3 is TGTGCCAGCAGTTTGGCCCACAACACCGGGGAGCTGTTTTTT. The encoded protein is CASSLAHNTGELFF.

The chain joins TRBV29-1 to TRBJ2-2; 8 bases match TRBD2. Trimming took 7 bases from V and 5 from J; bases not matched to a gene: 6. Germline CDR1 SQVTM, CDR2 ANQGSEA. The CDR3 has 13 amino acids. CDR3 bases: TGCAGCGCCAGCGGGAGAAAAACCGGGGAGCTGTTTTTT. It codes for CSASGRKTGELFF.

V is TRBV28 and J is TRBJ2-5, with 10 positions matching TRBD2. The V gene end was trimmed by 2 bases and the J gene end by 2 bases; junction bases not matched to a gene: 5. The CDR3 consists of 16 residues. Germline V gene lookup returns CDR1 MDHEN and CDR2 SYDVKM. The CDR3 is CASSLDSGRFQETQYF. The CDR3 DNA reads TGTGCCAGCAGTTTAGATAGCGGGAGGTTTCAAGAGACCCAGTACTTC.

This clonotype was counted at least ten times. This chain joins TRBV5-1 and TRBJ1-1, with D unresolved. Germline CDR1 and CDR2: SGHRS and YFSETQ. V lost 4 bases, J lost 4 bases, and 11 bases lay in between. The CDR3 consists of 13 residues. CDR3: CASSPDVSTEAFF. CDR3 sequence (DNA): TGCGCCAGCAGCCCGGACGTGTCCACTGAAGCTTTCTTT.

This clonotype came up a few times. The DNA of the CDR3 is TGTGCCAGCAGTTACCCCTACGGGGCTGAAGCTTTCTTT. This gives the protein CASSYPYGAEAFF. V gene TRBV6-6 combines with J gene TRBJ1-1; D not certain. The CDR3 loop spans 13 amino acids. The V gene's germline CDR1 is MNHNY and CDR2 SVGAGI (reference sequence). V lost 2 bases to trimming and J lost 6 bases, with 10 bases between them.

A few counts support this clonotype. The V gene is TRBV12-3 or TRBV12-4, the J gene TRBJ1-5, with 11 bases fitting TRBD1. The CDR3 totals 15 residues. Germline trimming cut 6 bases from V and 7 bases from J; bases unmatched to any gene: 8. The CDR3 sequence is CASSPGQGAGQPQHF. CDR3 DNA: TGTGCCAGCAGCCCTGGACAGGGGGCTGGGCAGCCCCAGCATTTT.

V is TRBV28 and J is TRBJ2-3; 10 bases fit TRBD2. Trimming cost V 4 bases and J 4 bases; bases outside gene matches: 8. CDR3 length equals 16 residues. CDR1 and CDR2 (germline): MDHEN, SYDVKM. CDR3 in amino acids: CASSYQAGGVADTQYF. CDR3 in DNA: TGTGCCAGCAGTTATCAAGCGGGAGGGGTCGCAGATACGCAGTATTTT.

The sample holds a few counts of this clonotype. An end of the junction does not agree with germline; a read error may underlie this. The V and J genes are TRBV28 and TRBJ2-1; the D gene is possibly TRBD2 (5 bases). The CDR3 consists of 12 residues. Germline CDR1 reads MDHEN; CDR2 reads SYDVKM. Here the CDR3 reads CASSLGWSRGIF. The CDR3 nucleotides are TGTGCCAGCAGTTTAGGCTGGAGCCGAGGGATCTTC. Complete variable domain (other parts from reference TRBV28 and TRBJ2-1): DVKVTQSSRYLVKRTGEKVFLECVQDMDHENMFWYRQDPGLGLRLIYFSYDVKMKEKGDIPEGYSVSREKKERFSLILESASTNQTSMYLCASSLGWSRGIFGPGTRLTVL.

J is TRBJ1-3 and V is TRBV5-1, with TRBD1 matching over 9 bases. Germline lookup yields CDR1 SGHRS and CDR2 YFSETQ. This CDR3 spans 16 amino acids. The trim removed 0 bases at V and 3 bases at J, leaving 4 bases unmatched. CDR3 protein: CASSLAGQGYGNTIYF. The CDR3 DNA reads TGCGCCAGCAGCTTGGCCGGACAGGGGTATGGAAACACCATATATTTT. Using reference TRBV5-1 and TRBJ1-3 for the parts outside the CDR3, the full variable domain is KAGVTQTPRYLIKTRGQQVTLSCSPISGHRSVSWYQQTPGQGLQFLFEYFSETQRNKGNFPGRFSGRQFSNSRSEMNVSTLELGDSALYLCASSLAGQGYGNTIYFGEGSWLTVV.

The chain couples TRBV20-1 to TRBJ1-2; D gene ambiguous. This CDR3 region has 12 residues. V was trimmed by 5 bases and J by 4 bases, leaving 11 bases between them. Germline loops: CDR1 DFQATT, CDR2 SNEGSKA (reference sequence). The CDR3 loop is CSAQVTVYGYTF. For the CDR3, the DNA is TGCAGTGCTCAAGTGACGGTCTATGGCTACACCTTC.

This chain connects TRBV20-1 to TRBJ2-3, with TRBD2 as a possible D gene (6 bases). CDR1 is DFQATT and CDR2 is SNEGSKA in the germline V gene (reference sequence). V gave up 4 bases and J gave up 11 bases, with 16 bases separating them. The CDR3 runs 12 residues. This CDR3 is CSATEGSLLQYF. The CDR3 bases are TGCAGTGCTACGGAGGGCTCCCTGTTGCAGTATTTT.

This clonotype appeared a few times. V is TRBV28 and J is TRBJ1-1; D is unresolved. CDR3 length: 12 amino acids. Germline CDR1 and CDR2: MDHEN and SYDVKM. V was pared by 2 bases and J by 5 bases, with 6 bases between. The CDR3, as DNA: TGTGCCAGCAGTTTAAGCCCTACTGAAGCTTTCTTT. It yields the protein CASSLSPTEAFF. The whole variable domain, remainder taken from reference TRBV28 and TRBJ1-1, is DVKVTQSSRYLVKRTGEKVFLECVQDMDHENMFWYRQDPGLGLRLIYFSYDVKMKEKGDIPEGYSVSREKKERFSLILESASTNQTSMYLCASSLSPTEAFFGQGTRLTVV.

The CDR3: CASSTAGARWTEAFF. Written as DNA, the CDR3 is TGTGCCAGCAGTACGGCAGGGGCGAGGTGGACTGAAGCTTTCTTT. V and J are TRBV28 and TRBJ1-1, with D perhaps TRBD1 (6 bases). Germline CDR1 reads MDHEN; CDR2 reads SYDVKM. V lost 5 bases to trimming and J lost 5 bases, with 18 bases between them. This CDR3 comprises 15 residues.

The rearrangement links TRBV10-3 to TRBJ2-3; 10 bases match TRBD2. The CDR3 length is 15 residues. CDR1 ENHRY and CDR2 SYGVKD come from the germline V gene. V lost 2 bases, J lost 5 bases, and 4 bases stayed unmatched. CDR3 residues: CAISERLAGGDTQYF. CDR3 in DNA: TGTGCCATCAGTGAGCGGTTAGCGGGAGGAGATACGCAGTATTTT.

This clonotype was seen a handful of times. This chain uses TRBV5-6 with TRBJ1-1; D is ambiguous. V was cut by 3 bases and J by 0 bases, with 12 bases left in between. The germline V gene encodes CDR1 SGHDT and CDR2 YYEEEE. The CDR3 extends over 15 amino acids. CDR3 amino acids: CASSSTRGMNTEAFF. The CDR3 DNA sequence: TGTGCCAGCAGCTCGACACGTGGGATGAACACTGAAGCTTTCTTT.

This chain connects TRBV20-1 to TRBJ2-1, with 12 bases matching TRBD1. V lost 1 base and J lost 7; bases outside the gene matches: 5. From germline, CDR1 is DFQATT and CDR2 SNEGSKA (reference sequence). CDR3 length: 15 amino acids. The CDR3 spells CSARAGDRGRNEQFF. As DNA, the CDR3 is TGCAGTGCTAGAGCGGGGGACAGGGGGCGGAATGAGCAGTTCTTC.

This clonotype has a handful of counts. V usage is TRBV19 and J usage is TRBJ2-6, with a weak D call TRBD1 (6 bases). From germline, CDR1 is LNHDA and CDR2 SQIVND (reference sequence). The CDR3 runs to 17 residues. V was shortened by 6 bases and J by 0 bases, with 15 bases between the two germline ends. The CDR3 DNA sequence: TGTGCCAGTAGGAAACAAAACAGGGTCTCTGGGGCCAACGTCCTGACTTTC. Translated: CASRKQNRVSGANVLTF.

This clonotype was detected only a few times. The chain carries TRBV2 and TRBJ2-5, with 12 bases identical to TRBD2. CDR1 and CDR2 (germline): SNHLY, FYNNEI. With 6 bases clipped from V and 6 bases from J, the junction kept 8 bases outside the gene matches. The CDR3 is 15 amino acids. The CDR3 region is CASSVVLAGGKTQYF. CDR3 in DNA: TGTGCCAGCAGCGTTGTACTAGCGGGAGGAAAGACCCAGTACTTC.

This clonotype was seen more than once but under ten times. The chain carries TRBV30 and TRBJ2-2; the D is unclear. V dropped 0 bases and J dropped 9 bases, with 17 bases sitting between them. Germline values: CDR1 GTSNPN, CDR2 SVGIG (reference sequence). The CDR3 has 15 amino acids. The CDR3 DNA reads as TGTGCCTGGAGTGTAGGTCCCCTTGAGAGCCGGGAGCTGTTTTTT. Translated, it gives CAWSVGPLESRELFF.